This TCR beta chain was recorded in a study of memory CD4+ T cells and cytomegalovirus serostatus. In the study overall: This sample comes from healthy Belgian adults, roughly nine CMV seropositive, under 25 seronegative. Overall study results and limits: Median bootstrapped AUC for CMV status was approximately 0.96 originally, about 0.9 US-trained.

This clone appeared once. What it recognizes is unknown. Methods used by the authors: Out-of-frame sequences were removed, leaving 2,000,000 or so distinct TCRbeta sequences. Some clones are missing from TCRdb's copy, which holds only in-frame ones; the method was immunoSEQ multiplex PCR. D and trimming come from the DNA, and the V and J calls and clone size come from that table. The table records around 62,000 clones, about 78% of them present only once. The CDR3 has 16 amino acids. Germline CDR1 and CDR2: SGHDN and FVKESK. Trimming removed 2 bases from V and 9 bases from J; junction bases left unmatched: 16. Single viable CD3+CD4+CD8-CD45RO+ cells were sorted as the memory CD4+ T cells. Positive selection with CD4 microbeads enriched total CD4+ T cells.

The receptor's source is an adult in good health and CMV-seropositive. The sample was memory CD4+ T cells from blood. This chain uses TRBV14 with TRBJ2-7, with 7 bases that match TRBD2. CDR3 residues: CASSQLSLAEIHGQYF. The CDR3 coding sequence is TGTGCCAGCAGCCAACTAAGCCTAGCGGAAATCCATGGGCAGTACTTC.